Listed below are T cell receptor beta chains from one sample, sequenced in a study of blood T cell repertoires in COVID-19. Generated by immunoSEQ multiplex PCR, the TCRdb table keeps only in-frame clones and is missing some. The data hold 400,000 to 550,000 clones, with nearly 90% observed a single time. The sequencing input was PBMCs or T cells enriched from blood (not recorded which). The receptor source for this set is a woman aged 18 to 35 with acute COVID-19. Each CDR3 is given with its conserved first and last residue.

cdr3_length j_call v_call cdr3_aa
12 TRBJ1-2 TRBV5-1 CASSGREDGYTF
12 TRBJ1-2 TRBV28 CASSPPSYGYTF
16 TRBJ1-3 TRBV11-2 CASSLRPTGAGNTIYF
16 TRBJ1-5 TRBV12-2 CASRYRGRAANQPQHF
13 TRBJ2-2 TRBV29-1 CSSLAEDTGELFF
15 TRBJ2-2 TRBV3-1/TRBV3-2 CASSQVSGITGELFF
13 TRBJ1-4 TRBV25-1 CATAGMTNEKLFF
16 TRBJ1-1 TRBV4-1 CASSQGTGQVRTEAFF
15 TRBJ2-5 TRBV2 CASTERSSGRETQYF
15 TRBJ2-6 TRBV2 CASSDGFSGANVLTF
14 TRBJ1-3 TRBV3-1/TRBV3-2 CASSQTVSGNTIYF
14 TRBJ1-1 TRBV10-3 CAITSGIQNTEAFF
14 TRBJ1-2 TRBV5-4 CASSKKEGYVRYTF
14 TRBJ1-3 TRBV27 CASKEGGPGNTIYF
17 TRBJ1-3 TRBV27 CASSPGQGTVSGNTIYF
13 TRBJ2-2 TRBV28 CASSSSPGGELFF